This entry lists 10 T cell receptor beta chains sequenced from one sample in a study of blood T cells in healthy people across ages. For the second PCR, which ran for 7 to 11 cycles, a sample-barcoded 5' primer and a J-beta primer mix were used. Each CDR3 protein gets one entry after TCRdb re-called the 5' RACE reads with MiXCR. Of more than 750,000 distinct CDR3 sequences listed, 25% to 30% are singletons. These same data were also listed under a study on T cells of mothers and their children.

Sequencing was done on a sample of blood. The source is a woman between 35 and 50 years old in good health.

In the case of this clonotype: Germline is not matched at one junction end, which may reflect a read error. V usage is TRBV27 and J usage is TRBJ2-3, with D maybe TRBD1 (5 bases). Germline CDR1 and CDR2: MNHEY and SMNVEV (reference sequence). The length of the CDR3 is 14 residues. In DNA form, the CDR3 reads TGTGCCAGCAGGTTATTGGGGCGCTCAGATACGCAGTATTTT. Its protein product is CASRLLGRSDTQYF.

This clonotype has a count of ten or more. V gene TRBV5-1 combines with J gene TRBJ2-1; 8 bases align to TRBD2. The CDR3 spans 13 residues. CDR1 is SGHRS, CDR2 YFSETQ, per germline. V shed 5 bases, J shed 5 bases, and the junction held 3 bases outside the gene matches. The CDR3 spells CASSSGKDNEQFF. As DNA, the CDR3 is TGCGCCAGCAGTAGCGGGAAAGACAATGAGCAGTTCTTC.

This clonotype was picked up many times. V gene TRBV12-3 or TRBV12-4 combines with J gene TRBJ2-7; D may match TRBD1 or TRBD2 (7 bases each). The CDR3 is 14 amino acids. Trimming took 5 bases from V and 5 from J, leaving 16 bases between them. CDR3 DNA: TGTGCCAGCAGTCCCCCCAGGGGGGGCCACGAGCAGTACTTC. Translation: CASSPPRGGHEQYF.

A note on this clonotype: The junction departs from germline at one end; a sequencing error may be responsible. This chain joins TRBV7-9 and TRBJ1-1; TRBD1 agrees at 9 bases. The CDR3 loop spans 14 amino acids. Per germline, CDR1 SEHNR and CDR2 FQNEAQ (reference sequence). CDR3: CASSKRDRDTGAFF. For the CDR3, the DNA is TGTGCCAGCAGCAAAAGGGACAGGGACACTGGAGCTTTCTTT. The full variable domain, in which reference TRBV7-9 and TRBJ1-1 provide the parts outside the CDR3, is DTGVSQNPRHKITKRGQNVTFRCDPISEHNRLYWYRQTLGQGPEFLTYFQNEAQLEKSRLLSDRFSAERPKGSFSTLEIQRTEQGDSAMYLCASSKRDRDTGAFFGQGTRLTVV.

The chain has TRBV2 and TRBJ1-1; D may be TRBD1 (5 bases). V dropped 6 bases and J dropped 0 bases, with 14 bases sitting between them. Germline values: CDR1 SNHLY, CDR2 FYNNEI. The CDR3 has 15 amino acids. The CDR3 sequence: CASSRGENLNTEAFF. DNA for the CDR3: TGTGCCAGCAGCAGAGGGGAGAATTTGAACACTGAAGCTTTCTTT.

The table lists this clonotype with many counts. The chain employs TRBV7-9 and TRBJ1-4, with 8 nucleotides matching TRBD1. The CDR3 loop spans 14 amino acids. With 1 base clipped from V and 5 bases from J, the junction kept 0 bases outside the gene matches. Per the germline V gene, CDR1 is SEHNR and CDR2 is FQNEAQ (reference sequence). The CDR3 DNA reads TGTGCCAGCAGCTTAGACAGGGGGAATGAAAAACTGTTTTTT. Protein: CASSLDRGNEKLFF.

This chain uses TRBV7-2 with TRBJ2-7; 7 bases match TRBD2. Germline trimming cut 4 bases from V and 3 bases from J; bases unmatched to any gene: 9. The CDR3 spans 15 residues. Germline values: CDR1 SGHTA, CDR2 FQGNSA. CDR3 bases: TGTGCCAGCAGCTCGGGGGAGGGTAGAATCTACGAGCAGTACTTC. This encodes CASSSGEGRIYEQYF.

The V call is TRBV28, the J call TRBJ1-4; 8 bases align to TRBD1. CDR1 and CDR2 from the germline V gene are MDHEN and SYDVKM. V shed 8 bases and J 5 bases; nucleotides not matched to a gene: 7. This CDR3 region has 14 residues. CDR3 loop: CASGPGGNNEKLFF. CDR3 in DNA: TGTGCCAGCGGCCCAGGGGGCAACAATGAAAAACTGTTTTTT.

This clonotype came up a few times. The rearrangement links TRBV7-6 to TRBJ1-2; 7 positions agree with TRBD1. CDR3 length: 14 residues. Germline assignment: CDR1 SGHVS and CDR2 FNYEAQ. Trimming removed 3 bases from V and 7 bases from J; junction bases left unmatched: 8. CDR3 in amino acids: CASSFGDSAGGYTF. CDR3 nucleotide sequence: TGTGCCAGCAGCTTTGGGGACAGCGCTGGTGGCTACACCTTC.

This clonotype showed up just a few times. The rearrangement joins TRBV15 to TRBJ2-3; perhaps D is TRBD1 or TRBD2 (6 bases each). The V gene lost 1 base and the J gene lost 6 bases, with 29 bases spanning the gap. Germline values: CDR1 LNHNV, CDR2 YYDKDF (reference sequence). This CDR3 has 20 residues. The CDR3 is CATSRGMWWRPRGETDTQYF. Here the CDR3 DNA reads TGTGCCACCAGCAGAGGAATGTGGTGGCGCCCTAGGGGGGAAACCGATACGCAGTATTTT.